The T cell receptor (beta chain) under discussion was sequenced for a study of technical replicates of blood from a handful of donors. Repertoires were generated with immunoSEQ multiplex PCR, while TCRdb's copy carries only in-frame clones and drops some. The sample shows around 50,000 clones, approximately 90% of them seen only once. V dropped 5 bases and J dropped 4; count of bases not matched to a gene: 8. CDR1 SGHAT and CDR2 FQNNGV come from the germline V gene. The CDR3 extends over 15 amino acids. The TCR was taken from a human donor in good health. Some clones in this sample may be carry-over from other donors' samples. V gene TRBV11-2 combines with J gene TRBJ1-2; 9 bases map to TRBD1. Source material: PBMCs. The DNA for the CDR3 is TGTGCCAGCAGCCCGAGGACAGGGGTGGGCTATGGCTACACCTTC. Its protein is CASSPRTGVGYGYTF.